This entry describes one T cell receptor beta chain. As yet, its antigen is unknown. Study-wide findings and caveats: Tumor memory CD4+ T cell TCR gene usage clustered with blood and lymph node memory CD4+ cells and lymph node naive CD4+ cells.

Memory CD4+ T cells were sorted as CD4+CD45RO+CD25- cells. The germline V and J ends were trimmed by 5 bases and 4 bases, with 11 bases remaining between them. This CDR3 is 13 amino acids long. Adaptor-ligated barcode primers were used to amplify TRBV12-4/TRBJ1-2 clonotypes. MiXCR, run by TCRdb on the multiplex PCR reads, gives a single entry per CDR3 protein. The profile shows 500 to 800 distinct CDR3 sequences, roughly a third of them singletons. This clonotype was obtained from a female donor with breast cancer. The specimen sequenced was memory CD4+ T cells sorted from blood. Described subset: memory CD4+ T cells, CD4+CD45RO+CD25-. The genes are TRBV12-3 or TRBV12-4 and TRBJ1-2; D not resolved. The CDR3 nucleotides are TGTGCCAGCAGTAGGGAACTGTTCTATGGCTACACCTTC. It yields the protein CASSRELFYGYTF.